This TCR beta chain was captured in a study of T cells in Graves' hyperthyroidism and ophthalmopathy. The V gene end was trimmed by 0 bases and the J gene end by 0 bases; junction bases not matched to a gene: 11. Germline V gene data show CDR1 as SGHRS and CDR2 as YFSETQ. CDR3 length: 18 amino acids. The diagnoses drew upon clinical symptoms, serum thyroxine and TRAb, thyroid ultrasound and orbital computed tomography. RNA transcripts yielded amplified TCR beta CDR3 regions. The primer set for the first-round RT-PCR of the TCR CDR3 was HTBI. TCRdb recomputed calls from the multiplex PCR reads with MiXCR, one row per CDR3 protein. This table has 460,000 or so distinct CDR3 sequences, approximately 14% appearing once. This clonotype was counted many times.

The receptor was derived from a woman between 18 and 29 years old with Graves' hyperthyroidism. The sample consisted of blood. The chain recombines TRBV5-1 with TRBJ2-7; 8 positions agree with TRBD2. DNA for the CDR3: TGCGCCAGCAGCTTGGCTTCGGGGGGGGGACTTGACTCCTACGAGCAGTACTTC. Translated, it gives CASSLASGGGLDSYEQYF.